This is a list of T cell receptor beta chains from one sample in a study of shared clonotypes between healthy human individuals. Generated by immunoSEQ multiplex PCR, the TCRdb table keeps only in-frame clones and is missing some. Of about 1.1 million clones in the sample, about 72% are singletons; the top ten hold approximately 0.95%. Sequences were obtained from memory CD4+ T cells from PBMCs. The receptors stem from a young man in good health. Some clones in this sample may be carry-over from other donors' samples. CDR3s include the opening cysteine and the closing phenylalanine or tryptophan. The D gene is left open where the match is weak. A clone size is listed for some rows: how often the clone was seen (once, few, many), or a class if it is expanded.

length	size	D	V	J	DNA	CDR3
16	few	.	TRBV5-1	TRBJ1-1	TGCGCCAGCAGCTTGGCGACAGCGGCCATGAACACTGAAGCTTTCTTT	CASSLATAAMNTEAFF
15	.	.	TRBV9	TRBJ2-1	TGTGCCAGCAGCGTAGTACCTCTCCCCTACAATGAGCAGTTCTTC	CASSVVPLPYNEQFF
15	.	.	TRBV7-6	TRBJ2-5	TGTGCCAGCAGCCCCACACAGGGAGGCCTAGAGACCCAGTACTTC	CASSPTQGGLETQYF
14	.	.	TRBV9	TRBJ1-5	TGTGCCAGCCGGCCCACAGCCCCCGTCCAGCCCCAGCATTTT	CASRPTAPVQPQHF
15	.	.	TRBV11-3	TRBJ2-1	TGTGCCAGCAGCTTAGGCGGGCAGGGCCGTAATGAGCAGTTCTTC	CASSLGGQGRNEQFF
15	.	TRBD1	TRBV6-1	TRBJ2-5	TGTGCCAGCAGACCTGGACAGGGGCGATGGGAGACCCAGTACTTC	CASRPGQGRWETQYF
20	.	TRBD2	TRBV11-3	TRBJ2-7	TGTGCCAGCAGCGTCGGCCCGCCGCAGACTAGCCGATCGCCCCGGAACGAGCAGTACTTC	CASSVGPPQTSRSPRNEQYF
16	.	.	TRBV7-3	TRBJ1-1	TGTGCCAGCAGCCCACGTCATGGCAGCTTGAACACTGAAGCTTTCTTT	CASSPRHGSLNTEAFF
13	.	.	TRBV29-1	TRBJ1-1	TGCAGCGTTGGATTAAACATGAACACTGAAGCTTTCTTT	CSVGLNMNTEAFF
15	many	.	TRBV6-5	TRBJ2-2	TGTGCCAGCAGTCCCCTTTTCGTGACCACCGGGGAGCTGTTTTTT	CASSPLFVTTGELFF
13	.	.	TRBV28	TRBJ1-5	TGTGCCAGCAGGTTCGTGGAGGTTCAGCCCCAGCATTTT	CASRFVEVQPQHF
15	.	.	TRBV5-6	TRBJ1-3	TGTGCCAGCAGCTTTAGCAGGCCCTCTGTAAACACCATATATTTT	CASSFSRPSVNTIYF
15	.	.	TRBV7-2	TRBJ1-5	TGTGCCAGCAGCTTAAACCCGGGGGGGGATCAGCCCCAGCATTTT	CASSLNPGGDQPQHF
11	.	.	TRBV11-1	TRBJ2-3	TGTGCCAGCAGGGGTCCAGATACGCAGTATTTT	CASRGPDTQYF
14	once	.	TRBV5-1	TRBJ2-3	TGCGCCAGCAGCCGTAGCGGTCGATCAGATACGCAGTATTTT	CASSRSGRSDTQYF
14	.	.	TRBV5-1	TRBJ2-5	TGCGCCAGCAGCCCTTTCTGGCGGCAAGAGACCCAGTACTTC	CASSPFWRQETQYF
18	.	TRBD2	TRBV7-2	TRBJ2-2	TGTGCCAGCAGCTTCGAACTAGCGGGAGTAGTTTTCGCCGGGGAGCTGTTTTTT	CASSFELAGVVFAGELFF
15	.	TRBD2	TRBV7-2	TRBJ2-1	TGTGCCAGCAGCTCCGGGACTAGCGGATACAATGAGCAGTTCTTC	CASSSGTSGYNEQFF
13	.	TRBD1	TRBV6-5	TRBJ1-1	TGTGCCAGCAGTCCAGGGGGGCGGACTGAAGCTTTCTTT	CASSPGGRTEAFF
16	.	.	TRBV6-5	TRBJ2-3	TGTGCCAGCAGTTCCCAATGGGGATCGTACACAGATACGCAGTATTTT	CASSSQWGSYTDTQYF
14	.	.	TRBV5-4	TRBJ1-5	TGTGCCAGCAGCTTGGAGGGCTTCAATCAGCCCCAGCATTTT	CASSLEGFNQPQHF
18	.	.	TRBV30	TRBJ2-3	TGTGCCTGGAGTCACAGACAGGCACAGCCTTCGGGCACAGATACGCAGTATTTT	CAWSHRQAQPSGTDTQYF
13	.	.	TRBV7-2	TRBJ2-1	TGTGCCAGCAGCATGTCCCTCTACAATGAGCAGTTCTTC	CASSMSLYNEQFF
16	few	TRBD2	TRBV4-2	TRBJ2-5	TGTGCCAGCAGCCATTACACGGGAGGGAGGGATGAGACCCAGTACTTC	CASSHYTGGRDETQYF
11	.	.	TRBV28	TRBJ1-1	TGTGCCAGCAGTTTAAGGTCCGGGGCTTTCTTT	CASSLRSGAFF
17	.	TRBD1	TRBV9	TRBJ1-2	TGTGCCAGCAGCGTAGCCTTTTATTCGGGACAGGGGGGCGGCTACACCTTC	CASSVAFYSGQGGGYTF
12	.	.	TRBV7-9	TRBJ1-1	TGTGCCCTAAGGTATGGGAACACTGAAGCTTTCTTT	CALRYGNTEAFF
14	.	.	TRBV4-3	TRBJ2-2	TGCGCCAGCAGCCAAGCAACGGGCACCGGGGAGCTGTTTTTT	CASSQATGTGELFF
14	few	.	TRBV7-3	TRBJ2-1	TGTGCCAGCAGCTTAACGGCTATCAACAATGAGCAGTTCTTC	CASSLTAINNEQFF
17	.	TRBD2	TRBV11-2	TRBJ2-7	TGTGCCAGCAGGTCAGTAGCGGGAGGGCCGTACCGCTACGAGCAGTACTTC	CASRSVAGGPYRYEQYF
15	.	.	TRBV2	TRBJ1-2	TGTGCCAGCAGTGAAGAAGGGACGGAGAGCTATGGCTACACCTTC	CASSEEGTESYGYTF
18	.	.	TRBV4-1	TRBJ2-4	TGCGCCAGCAGCCCCCGGACTACCACCATACTAGCCAAAAACATTCAGTACTTC	CASSPRTTTILAKNIQYF
14	.	.	TRBV5-8	TRBJ1-1	TGTGCCAGCAGCACAAGAGGATTGAACACTGAAGCTTTCTTT	CASSTRGLNTEAFF
16	once	TRBD1	TRBV30	TRBJ1-2	TGTGCCTGGAGTCCAAAGGGGGCCCTGGAAGGGAATGGCTACACCTTC	CAWSPKGALEGNGYTF
13	few	TRBD1	TRBV6-1	TRBJ1-2	TGTGCCAGCAGTGTAACAGGGGCGGATGGCTACACCTTC	CASSVTGADGYTF
19	.	.	TRBV21-1	TRBJ2-1	TGTGCCAGCAGCAAACCCGGGACTAGCGGGAATTATTTAGCCAATGAGCAGTTCTTC	CASSKPGTSGNYLANEQFF
19	.	.	TRBV4-2	TRBJ2-6	TGTGCCAGCAGCCAAGATTTGTGGGGTCCTAGGTCTGGGGCCAACGTCCTGACTTTC	CASSQDLWGPRSGANVLTF
16	.	.	TRBV18	TRBJ1-2	TGTGCCAGCTCACCAGCAATCGACTTCTATTCCTATGGCTACACCTTC	CASSPAIDFYSYGYTF
15	.	.	TRBV30	TRBJ2-3	TGTGCCTGGAGTCCGGACATACCTAGCACAGATACGCAGTATTTT	CAWSPDIPSTDTQYF
16	once	TRBD2	TRBV28	TRBJ2-4	TGTGCCAGCAGCCACCGGGGGCTAGCGGGAAGGTGGATTCAGTACTTC	CASSHRGLAGRWIQYF
15	once	TRBD1	TRBV27	TRBJ2-7	TGTGCCAGCAGCTCCCCGACAGGGGGGGGGTACGAGCAGTACTTC	CASSSPTGGGYEQYF
17	few	.	TRBV19	TRBJ1-2	TGTGCCAGTAGTCTAACGGGGGCGAAATGGGTCGACTATGGCTACACCTTC	CASSLTGAKWVDYGYTF
18	.	.	TRBV5-6	TRBJ1-2	TGTGCCAGCAGCTTGGCCTTCGGGGGGCGCAGTATTGACTATGGCTACACCTTC	CASSLAFGGRSIDYGYTF
15	once	.	TRBV6-6	TRBJ2-7	TGTGCCAGCAGTTACTCTGAGACAGGAGCCTACGAGCAGTACTTC	CASSYSETGAYEQYF
13	.	TRBD1	TRBV29-1	TRBJ2-7	TGCAGCGTTACGGGACAGGGTGCCTACGAGCAGTACTTC	CSVTGQGAYEQYF